This TCR beta chain was observed in a study of tumor and adjacent non-tumor tissue in lung cancer (dated by TCRdb to 2016 to 2018). With respect to the entire study: Of the cohort, over 9 patients had adenocarcinoma, 2 had squamous cell carcinoma and 1 had small cell lung cancer. The roughly 15 enrolled patients, of whom 10 were men and 5 were women, were aged about 30 to 80 years and were diagnosed with TNM stage I to III disease. Sequencing produced about 130,000,000 productive TCRbeta reads in total, an average of about 4 million reads per sample. The study compared bulk TCRbeta repertoires from lung tumor tissue and matched distant non-tumor lung tissue of more than 12 lung cancer patients. For each patient, one tumor sample and one normal lung sample were taken, giving approximately 30 paired specimens that underwent TCRbeta CDR3 sequencing.

RNA was extracted from bulk unsorted tissue and checked for quality with a NanoDrop ND-1000 and an Agilent 2100. Newly diagnosed lung cancer patients without prior chemotherapy who had been admitted for thoracic surgery in China between August and November 2014 were enrolled as donors. The study excluded patients who had received radiotherapy or chemotherapy before or who had another cancer at the same time. Surgical tissue pieces of about 1-2.2 cm3 were preserved in RNAlater solution and stored at -80 °C until use. Library preparation used multiplex PCR. The sample was run on an Illumina HiSeq 2500. TCRbeta libraries were built by three rounds of nested PCR using primers (Table S4), following protocols modified from ARM-PCR. Before sequencing, PCR products of 200-500 bp were cut from the gel and purified using the QIAquick gel extraction kit. The study's own analysis went as follows. Trimmomatic was used to clean the reads, FLASH merged the cleaned reads into complete CDR3 sequences, and MiTCR assigned the sequences to V(D)J germline segments. Clonal diversity was computed as the inverse Simpson's index with VDJtools. In-frame sequences lacking a premature stop codon were counted as productive reads. TCRdb redid the processing of the public reads, applying fastp at Q25 and MiXCR, and retained in-frame beta chains. Rows are combined by CDR3 protein, so each entry shows the most common genes and DNA. The V and J calls here are based on TCRdb, not the publication. A total of about 200,000 distinct CDR3 sequences appear in this sample, approximately 74% of them only once. About 25% of the sample lies in the top ten.

General findings and caveats noted by the study authors: TCR diversity (inverse Simpson) was significantly higher in tumor than in normal lung tissue (roughly 430 vs 170, P = 0.0075, Mann-Whitney U test). With only roughly 16 patients in the cohort, the authors noted that larger samples and more detailed clinical data are needed. TCR diversity was significantly higher in younger patients, and higher tumor TCR diversity was associated with shorter overall and disease-free survival. Peripheral blood was not sequenced, so blood TCRbeta repertoires were not examined in the lung cancer patients of the study. In normal lung, the top 100 clones accounted for a significantly larger cumulative share of the repertoire than in tumor tissue. Neither the sequencing platform nor unique molecular identifiers are mentioned in the methods.

Via the germline V gene (reference sequence), CDR1 is DFQATT and CDR2 SNEGSKA. A total of 13 residues make up the CDR3, ends included. Only the CDR3 region is kept as DNA, spanning 39 bases read in frame from base 1. V loses 4 bases at its end and J loses 6 bases; junction bases beyond the gene matches: 8. Comments on this clonotype: No antigen is known for it. This CDR3 fails to terminate in the conserved phenylalanine or tryptophan, so it likely reflects a read error.

The receptor was derived from a man aged 55-75 years with non-small cell lung cancer. Sequencing was carried out using lung tumor tissue. The receptor chain draws on TRBV20-1 and TRBJ1-2, and TRBD1 matches 7 of the central bases. The CDR3: CSAMFRGSNGYTL. The sequenced DNA is TGCAGTGCTATGTTCAGGGGGTCGAATGGCTACACCTTA.